This T cell receptor beta chain originates from a study of blood T cells in healthy people across ages. Looked up from germline, CDR1 is DFQATT and CDR2 is SNEGSKA (reference sequence). The CDR3 totals 14 residues. Trimming took 3 bases from V and 1 from J, leaving 12 bases between them. The second PCR ran about 6 to 12 cycles with a sample-barcoded 5' primer and J-beta primers. MiXCR, applied by TCRdb to the 5' RACE reads, yields one record per CDR3 protein. The table has around 1.1 million distinct CDR3 sequences, under 40% seen once. This clonotype was seen a handful of times. This TCR was sampled from a man aged 18-30 years in good health. The chain carries TRBV20-1 and TRBJ2-5; D is tentatively TRBD1 or TRBD2 (5 bases each). The sample was blood. The CDR3 loop is CSASEAGSQETQYF. CDR3 nucleotide sequence: TGCAGTGCTAGTGAGGCAGGGAGCCAAGAGACCCAGTACTTC.